The source of this T cell receptor beta chain is a study of beta chain features in type 1 diabetes. Findings and limits, study-wide: Researchers report that Type 1 diabetes patients had moderately but significantly shorter TCRB CDR3s across all four CD4+ subsets.

Reverse transcription of all isolated RNA meant that expressed TCRB transcripts were sequenced. Libraries were prepared by immunoSEQ multiplex PCR; TCRdb keeps only in-frame clonotypes and omits some of them. The sample contains hundreds of thousands of clones, about 15% of which appear only once. This CDR3 region has 12 residues. Germline V gives CDR1 MNHNY, CDR2 SVGAGI (reference sequence). The V and J ends lost 0 bases and 7 bases respectively, with 6 bases between them. This clone showed up just a few times. What it binds is unknown. This sequence joins TRBV6-6 and TRBJ1-1, with unresolved D. This TCR was sampled from a man aged 18-30 years with type 1 diabetes. The specimen was naive CD4+ T cells from blood. This CDR3 reads CASSYSGSEAFF. CDR3 nucleotides: TGTGCCAGCAGTTACTCGGGGAGTGAAGCTTTCTTT.